Sequencing of this T cell receptor (beta chain) was carried out in a study of T cells in Graves' hyperthyroidism and ophthalmopathy. TCR beta CDR3 regions were amplified from RNA. The TCR CDR3 first-round RT-PCR relied on the HTBI primer set. TCRdb ran MiXCR on the multiplex PCR reads and lists one entry per CDR3 protein. Of 690,000 or so distinct CDR3 sequences listed, around 20% are singletons. This clonotype has more than one count but fewer than ten. The CDR3 is made up of 16 amino acids. Trimming cost V 3 bases and J 5 bases, with 19 bases left between them. The germline gives CDR1 LNHDA, CDR2 SQIVND (reference sequence).

The chain carries TRBV19 and TRBJ2-5; weak D call: TRBD1 (5 bases). Sequencing used blood. This clonotype was sampled from a woman aged 45-65 years with Graves' hyperthyroidism that later progressed to Graves' ophthalmopathy. The CDR3 region has the DNA TGTGCCAGTAGTATGTCTCCCAGGGCTCAAAGGGAGACCCAGTACTTC. Its translation is CASSMSPRAQRETQYF.